This T cell receptor (beta chain) was sequenced during a study of control samples from healthy donors and cancer patients. Between the trimmed V and J ends, which lost 3 bases and 1 base, there was a span of 5 bases. The CDR3 has 12 residues. The germline gives CDR1 GTSNPN, CDR2 SVGIG (reference sequence). Generated by immunoSEQ multiplex PCR, the TCRdb table keeps only in-frame clones and is missing some. Here the sample spans roughly 26,000 clones, around 85% being singletons. This chain joins TRBV30 and TRBJ2-3; D is unresolved. The sequencing sample was made of PBMCs. The receptor comes from a woman aged 55 to 70 with head and neck cancer. CDR3 sequence: CAWSWGTDTQYF. CDR3 bases: TGTGCCTGGAGCTGGGGCACAGATACGCAGTATTTT. The variable domain in full, with the rest retrieved from reference TRBV30 and TRBJ2-3, is SQTIHQWPATLVQPVGSPLSLECTVEGTSNPNLYWYRQAAGRGLQLLFYSVGIGQISSEVPQNLSASRPQDRQFILSSKKLLLSDSGFYLCAWSWGTDTQYFGPGTRLTVL.